The entry below gives a single TCR beta chain sequence along with its context. The data are from a study of technical replicates of blood from several donors. Here immunoSEQ multiplex PCR was the method, and the copy in TCRdb shows in-frame clones only, minus some. The repertoire holds about 59,000 clones, 90% to 95% seen once, with roughly 4% in the top ten. This receptor was obtained from a human donor in good health. Some clones in this sample may be carry-over from other donors' samples. The specimen sequenced was PBMCs.

For the CDR3, the DNA is TGTGCCAGCAGCATACAGGGGAGTGAGCAGTTCTTC. Amino acid sequence: CASSIQGSEQFF. V gene TRBV7-3 combines with J gene TRBJ2-1; 7 bases fit TRBD1. Germline values: CDR1 SGHTA, CDR2 FQGTGA. The CDR3 length is 12 residues. V shed 5 bases and J 9 bases; nucleotides not matched to a gene: 4.